The 14 T cell receptor beta chains given below trace back to one sample, sequenced in a study of OX40 agonist ivuxolimab in advanced cancers. Library method: the immunoSEQ multiplex PCR assay. TCRdb's version of the immuneACCESS table is confined to in-frame rearrangements and falls short of the full clone set. An unresolved V gene accounts for under half of the shortfall where checked; the remainder is of unknown origin. The sample records some 65,000 clones, roughly nine tenths of which are singletons. Less than 3% of the sample lies in the top ten. Source: CD4+ or CD8+ T cells sorted from blood, taken in a trial of the OX40 agonist ivuxolimab. Receptors were obtained from an adult with an advanced solid tumor such as melanoma, head and neck, liver or kidney cancer.

The chain recombines TRBV19 with TRBJ1-2; perhaps TRBD1 as D (5 bases). Per the germline V gene, CDR1 is LNHDA and CDR2 is SQIVND (reference sequence). The CDR3 consists of 13 residues. The V end lost 5 bases, the J end lost 8 bases, and 15 bases lay between the germline ends. CDR3 protein: CASSGRGREGYTF. The CDR3 DNA reads TGTGCCAGTAGTGGTAGGGGTCGAGAAGGCTACACCTTC.

This chain joins TRBV4-1 and TRBJ2-1, with TRBD1 identical over 11 bases. This CDR3 contains 16 residues. The V and J ends lost 0 bases and 10 bases, in that order; junction bases with no gene match: 8. CDR1 and CDR2 (germline): MGHRA, YSYEKL. For the CDR3, the DNA is TGCGCCAGCAGCCAAGATTTAGGACAGGGGGCAAAGGAGCAGTTCTTC. It codes for CASSQDLGQGAKEQFF.

J is TRBJ1-4 and V is TRBV7-8; unclear D gene. The V and J ends lost 1 base and 5 bases respectively, with 14 bases between them. The CDR3 sequence is 16 residues long. Germline CDR1 reads SGHVS; CDR2 reads FQNEAQ. The CDR3 loop reads CASSLDGMGVNEKLFF. The CDR3 DNA is TGTGCCAGCAGCTTAGACGGGATGGGAGTCAATGAAAAACTGTTTTTT.

The V call is TRBV6-1, the J call TRBJ1-5; D is uncertain. V was cut by 6 bases and J by 1 base, with 13 bases left in between. Germline CDR1 reads MNHNS; CDR2 reads SASEGT. The length of the CDR3 is 15 residues. The CDR3 bases are TGTGCCAGCAGGGGTACATCGCCCAGCAATCAGCCCCAGCATTTT. This sequence encodes CASRGTSPSNQPQHF.

DNA for the CDR3: TGTGCCTGGAGTCCGTCGAGACAGGGGCTGATTGAAAAACTGTTTTTT. Translating it yields CAWSPSRQGLIEKLFF. This rearrangement joins TRBV30 to TRBJ1-4; 8 nucleotides match TRBD1. J lost 7 bases, V lost 2 bases, and 12 bases had no gene match. Germline CDR1 and CDR2: GTSNPN and SVGIG (reference sequence). The CDR3 is 16 residues long.

The chain carries TRBV7-9 and TRBJ2-3; D tentatively reads TRBD1 or TRBD2 (5 bases each). V lost 8 bases and J 0 bases, leaving 15 bases between the germline ends. Germline V gene lookup returns CDR1 SEHNR and CDR2 FQNEAQ (reference sequence). The CDR3 contains 15 residues. CDR3: CASVGRGRSTDTQYF. The CDR3 nucleotides read TGTGCCAGCGTTGGTCGGGGCCGGAGCACAGATACGCAGTATTTT.

This chain connects TRBV9 to TRBJ2-2; a weak D match, TRBD1 (5 bases). This CDR3 spans 14 amino acids. The V and J ends lost 0 bases and 6 bases respectively, with 9 bases between them. The germline gives CDR1 SGDLS, CDR2 YYNGEE. The CDR3 sequence: CASSVVGAAGELFF. The CDR3 DNA follows: TGTGCCAGCAGCGTAGTTGGGGCGGCCGGGGAGCTGTTTTTT.

The chain combines TRBV15 with TRBJ2-1; perhaps TRBD2 as D (6 bases). Germline CDR1 and CDR2: LNHNV and YYDKDF (reference sequence). Trimming took 0 bases from V and 4 from J, leaving 13 bases between them. CDR3 length equals 16 residues. Here the CDR3 DNA reads TGTGCCACCAGCAGAGATCGGAGGGAGCGGTACAATGAGCAGTTCTTC. It codes for CATSRDRRERYNEQFF.

The CDR3 reads CASSFGQLNSPLHF. CDR3 in DNA: TGTGCCAGCAGTTTCGGACAGTTGAATTCACCCCTCCACTTT. This chain joins TRBV27 and TRBJ1-6, with TRBD1 as a possible D gene (6 bases). Trimming removed 3 bases at V and 7 bases at J, with 10 bases between. Germline CDR1 and CDR2: MNHEY and SMNVEV (reference sequence). CDR3 length: 14 amino acids.

This rearrangement joins TRBV29-1 to TRBJ1-1; 7 bases map to TRBD1. CDR1 is SQVTM, CDR2 ANQGSEA, per germline. This CDR3 has 13 amino acids. With 5 bases clipped from V and 4 bases from J, the junction kept 7 bases outside the gene matches. The CDR3 region has the DNA TGCAGCGTTAACAGGGGAGTATCCACTGAAGCTTTCTTT. The encoded protein is CSVNRGVSTEAFF.

This chain joins TRBV5-1 and TRBJ2-5; possible D gene TRBD2, 7 bases. The CDR3 has 14 residues. Trimming cost V 1 base and J 5 bases, with 12 bases left between them. CDR1 is SGHRS, CDR2 YFSETQ, per germline. The CDR3 region has the DNA TGCGCCAGCAGCTTGTCGGGGGGCAGGGAGACCCAGTACTTC. Translation: CASSLSGGRETQYF.

J is TRBJ1-2 and V is TRBV28, with D possibly TRBD1 on 6 matching bases. Germline CDR1 is MDHEN and CDR2 is SYDVKM. This CDR3 contains 15 residues. V shed 6 bases and J shed 7 bases, with 21 bases lying between them. CDR3 nucleotides: TGTGCCAGCAGATTCCCAATTGGACAGACGTCTGGCTACACCTTC. Its translation: CASRFPIGQTSGYTF.

This rearrangement joins TRBV4-3 to TRBJ2-2, with a weak D call TRBD2 (5 bases). Trimming pared 4 bases from V and 0 bases from J, leaving 12 bases between. The CDR3 extends over 16 amino acids. Germline V CDR1 and CDR2: LGHNA, YSLEER. The CDR3 sequence is CASSLAFWANTGELFF. The CDR3 DNA follows: TGCGCCAGCAGCCTAGCGTTTTGGGCGAACACCGGGGAGCTGTTTTTT.

The chain is built from TRBV25-1 and TRBJ2-5, with TRBD1 as a possible D gene (5 bases). This CDR3 is built from 15 residues. CDR1 and CDR2 (germline): MGHDK, SYGVNS. V lost 2 bases to trimming and J lost 2 bases, with 12 bases between them. CDR3 nucleotide sequence: TGTGCCAGCAGTGAAATAGGACGGACACAAGAGACCCAGTACTTC. Encoded protein: CASSEIGRTQETQYF.